This T cell receptor (beta chain) was identified in a study of Ad26.COV2.S vaccination and SARS-CoV-2 variants. The CDR3 consists of 14 residues. The germline CDR1 and CDR2 sequences are MNHEY and SVGAGI. Trimming cost V 5 bases and J 0 bases, with 11 bases left between them. TCRdb's table, derived via immunoSEQ multiplex PCR, lists solely in-frame clones and lacks some. The sample has more than 300,000 clones, more than 70% seen once. Treatment: around 19 received Ad26.COV2.S at low or high dose, single or two shots; 5 received placebo; per-sample allocation not given. Day 63 after the first vaccine or placebo injection was the time point for sampling. Boston hosted the donor, who was an adult aged 18-55 years. As to this clone: Its antigen is as yet unknown.

General study findings and limits: It is possible that the TCR breadth and depth analyses underestimated the total T cell responses. People given the vaccine had a wider spike-specific TCR breadth than placebo recipients did.

The V call is TRBV6-5, the J call TRBJ2-7; D remains unclear. The receptor was isolated from a person between 18 and 65 years old who received the Ad26.COV2.S COVID-19 vaccine or a placebo. Here the sequenced sample was peripheral blood, taken in a trial of Ad26.COV2.S vaccine versus placebo. The CDR3 reads CASSLTMSSYEQYF. Here the CDR3 DNA reads TGTGCCAGCAGTCTTACCATGAGCTCCTACGAGCAGTACTTC.